This TCR beta chain was recovered during a study of beta chain features in type 1 diabetes. Notes on the study in general: Any HLA effect on TCRB rearrangement was left unresolved by small sub-analyses. Whatever favoring of shorter templates PCR might show would apply equally to patients and controls. For Type 1 diabetes patients, all four CD4+ subsets carried TCRB CDR3s that were moderately but significantly shorter.

Reverse transcription of all isolated RNA meant that expressed TCRB transcripts were sequenced. TCRdb keeps only in-frame clones here, not all; method: immunoSEQ multiplex PCR. Among around 330,000 clones, roughly 9.6% were seen once, and the ten largest hold 0.015%. The CDR3 covers 15 residues. The ends lost 4 bases at V and 3 bases at J; junction bases unmatched: 6. The germline CDR1 and CDR2 sequences are MDHEN and SYDVKM. This clone has only a few counts. The antigen is not known. The chain employs TRBV28 and TRBJ2-7; 10 bases align to TRBD1. Sequencing was performed on naive CD4+ T cells from blood. The receptor was isolated from a woman aged 25-40 years in good health. CDR3 coding DNA: TGTGCCAGCAGTTCCCGGGACAGGGGATTCTACGAGCAGTACTTC. This sequence encodes CASSSRDRGFYEQYF.